The TCR beta chain described here comes from a study of blood T cell repertoires in COVID-19. The protocol was immunoSEQ multiplex PCR, while the TCRdb copy is restricted to in-frame clones and leaves out a portion. The sample contains hundreds of thousands of clones, 89% of which appear only once. CDR3 length: 14 amino acids. V gave up 4 bases and J gave up 5 bases, with 15 bases separating them. Germline V CDR1 and CDR2: MDHEN, SYDVKM. The chain joins TRBV28 to TRBJ2-7; D unclear. The clonotype originates from a woman between 45 and 60 years old who had been exposed to COVID-19. Sequencing input: PBMCs or T cells enriched from blood (not recorded which). CDR3 protein: CASSSPASVDEQYF. CDR3 nucleotides: TGTGCCAGCAGTTCCCCCGCTAGTGTCGACGAGCAGTACTTC.